The next 21 T cell receptor beta chains were all read from a single sample in a study of beta chain features in type 1 diabetes. All of the isolated RNA was reverse transcribed, so expressed TCRB transcripts were sequenced. Sequencing used immunoSEQ multiplex PCR; TCRdb keeps in-frame clones, though not all of them. The table has a few hundred thousand clones, roughly a fifth seen once. Material for sequencing was naive CD4+ T cells from blood. These receptors were collected from a woman aged 18-29 years in good health.

As concerns this clone: The junction differs from germline at one of its ends, possibly a read error. The chain joins TRBV7-7 to TRBJ1-5; perhaps TRBD1 as D (6 bases). The CDR3 totals 15 residues. Germline V CDR1 and CDR2: SSHAT, FNYEAQ (reference sequence). CDR3 DNA sequence: TGTGCTAGCAGCCGGACAGCACGAAGGGAACAGCCCCAGCATTTT. Its protein is CASSRTARREQPQHF.

This clone was observed a few times. Other DNA variants within this sample encode the same CDR3. This chain uses TRBV5-1 with TRBJ1-1; 8 nucleotides line up with TRBD1. The V segment lost 5 bases and the J segment 1 base; nucleotides outside the gene matches: 4. Per germline, CDR1 SGHRS and CDR2 YFSETQ. CDR3 length equals 14 residues. CDR3 coding DNA: TGCGCCAGCAGTCCCGGGACAGGGAACACTGAAGCTTTCTTT. Its protein product is CASSPGTGNTEAFF.

The chain is built from TRBV5-4 and TRBJ1-5; weak D call: TRBD1 (5 bases). Trimming left V 5 bases short and J 6 bases short, with 12 bases between. The CDR3 has 13 residues. Germline V CDR1 and CDR2: SGHNT, YYREEE (reference sequence). DNA for the CDR3: TGTGCCAGCAGGTACCAGGGATTTCAGCCCCAGCATTTT. Residues: CASRYQGFQPQHF.

This chain joins TRBV10-3 and TRBJ2-7; 9 bases agree with TRBD2. The CDR3 is 16 residues long. Unmatched junction bases numbered 10, after V lost 3 bases and J lost 4 bases. Looked up from germline, CDR1 is ENHRY and CDR2 is SYGVKD. In DNA form, the CDR3 reads TGTGCCATCAGTGAAGGAATAGGACTAGCGTCTTACGAGCAGTACTTC. It yields the protein CAISEGIGLASYEQYF.

The chain joins TRBV25-1 to TRBJ1-2; D is unclear. Germline values: CDR1 MGHDK, CDR2 SYGVNS. V was shortened by 5 bases and J by 0 bases, with 10 bases between the two germline ends. This CDR3 is 14 amino acids long. CDR3 protein: CASSIPGANYGYTF. The DNA of the CDR3 is TGTGCCAGCAGTATTCCAGGTGCTAACTATGGCTACACCTTC.

This clone was observed a few times. This chain connects TRBV7-2 to TRBJ2-7, with 10 bases identical to TRBD2. With 3 bases clipped from V and 4 bases from J, the junction kept 3 bases outside the gene matches. The length of the CDR3 is 14 residues. Germline lookup yields CDR1 SGHTA and CDR2 FQGNSA. CDR3 nucleotides: TGTGCCAGCAGCTTCTTAGCGGGGGGATACGAGCAGTACTTC. Translated, it gives CASSFLAGGYEQYF.

The V and J genes are TRBV12-5 and TRBJ2-1, with 8 bases aligning to TRBD2. J was trimmed by 7 bases and V by 6 bases; bases with no gene match: 5. The CDR3 has 13 amino acids. CDR1 LGHNT and CDR2 FRNRAP come from the germline V gene. The CDR3 DNA follows: TGTGCTAGTGGCCCCTCGGGAGGGAATGAGCAGTTCTTC. Translating gives CASGPSGGNEQFF.

The chain uses TRBV2 and TRBJ1-5; 8 bases are shared with TRBD1. This CDR3 region has 14 residues. Germline V gives CDR1 SNHLY, CDR2 FYNNEI. After removal of 7 bases from V and 4 bases from J, the junction contained 6 bases not matched to a gene. The DNA of the CDR3 is TGTGCCAGCACCCGGACAGGGAAAAATCAGCCCCAGCATTTT. The encoded protein is CASTRTGKNQPQHF.

This clone was observed a handful of times. The chain joins TRBV4-1 to TRBJ2-5, with 10 nucleotides matching TRBD2. Unmatched junction bases numbered 5, after V lost 6 bases and J lost 1 base. This CDR3 spans 15 amino acids. Germline lookup yields CDR1 MGHRA and CDR2 YSYEKL. The CDR3 spells CASRPGLAVQETQYF. The CDR3 bases are TGCGCCAGCAGACCTGGACTAGCGGTCCAAGAGACCCAGTACTTC.

This sequence joins TRBV2 and TRBJ1-2; 8 bases are a match to TRBD1. The CDR3 spans 14 residues. Trimming removed 6 bases from V and 3 bases from J; junction bases left unmatched: 6. Germline-derived CDR1 and CDR2 are SNHLY and FYNNEI. The CDR3 reads CASRASTGDYGYTF. Here the CDR3 DNA reads TGTGCCAGCAGGGCCTCGACAGGGGACTATGGCTACACCTTC. The complete variable domain, with remaining parts taken from reference TRBV2 and TRBJ1-2, reads EPEVTQTPSHQVTQMGQEVILRCVPISNHLYFYWYRQILGQKVEFLVSFYNNEISEKSEIFDDQFSVERPDGSNFTLKIRSTKLEDSAMYFCASRASTGDYGYTFGSGTRLTVV.

Written as DNA, the CDR3 is TGTGCCAGCAGTGATTGGGGGTCGGGGGTGCGAGAGCAGTACTTC. Its protein is CASSDWGSGVREQYF. The rearrangement uses TRBV25-1 and TRBJ2-7; the D gene is possibly TRBD2 (6 bases). Trimming took off 3 bases at V and 7 bases at J, with 19 bases between the two ends. The germline V gene has CDR1 MGHDK and CDR2 SYGVNS. The CDR3 contains 15 residues.

In its sample, this clone was seen a few times. The chain links TRBV7-2 to TRBJ1-5; 7 positions agree with TRBD1. The CDR3 sequence is 14 residues long. Germline CDR1 reads SGHTA; CDR2 reads FQGNSA. Trimming at V came to 5 bases and at J to 3 bases, leaving 4 bases not matched to a gene. The CDR3 here is CASSLGQPNQPQHF. CDR3 nucleotide sequence: TGTGCCAGCAGCCTGGGACAGCCCAATCAGCCCCAGCATTTT.

In this sample, this clone turned up a few times. This chain joins TRBV29-1 and TRBJ2-7, with TRBD1 identical over 9 bases. J lost 4 bases, V lost 5 bases, and 21 bases had no gene match. Germline lookup yields CDR1 SQVTM and CDR2 ANQGSEA. The CDR3 runs 18 residues. This chain's CDR3 is CSVYTGTGQSWYGYEQYF. The CDR3 DNA sequence: TGCAGCGTTTACACCGGGACAGGGCAATCTTGGTATGGGTACGAGCAGTACTTC.

This chain links TRBV19 with TRBJ2-5; D is perhaps TRBD2 (5 bases). Trimming shortened V by 10 bases and J by 5 bases, and 17 bases separated the two germline ends. This CDR3 contains 13 residues. Germline V lookup: CDR1 LNHDA, CDR2 SQIVND (reference sequence). The CDR3 DNA reads TGTGCCACAGAGGACTCCGCCGTGGAGACCCAGTACTTC. Translating it yields CATEDSAVETQYF.

In this sample, this clone turned up a few times. The rearrangement joins TRBV5-1 to TRBJ1-1; no clear D. Germline V gene sequence: CDR1 SGHRS, CDR2 YFSETQ. Trimming left V 1 base short and J 2 bases short, with 9 bases between. The CDR3 is 14 amino acids. The CDR3 DNA is TGCGCCAGCAGCTTGTCACGGGGTAACACTGAAGCTTTCTTT. The encoded protein is CASSLSRGNTEAFF.

The rearrangement links TRBV25-1 to TRBJ1-2; D is perhaps TRBD1 (6 bases). The germline V and J ends were trimmed by 3 bases and 8 bases, with 16 bases remaining between them. The CDR3 is 14 amino acids. Germline loops: CDR1 MGHDK, CDR2 SYGVNS. CDR3 residues: CASSDRGGRWGYTF. The CDR3 nucleotides are TGTGCCAGCAGTGACAGGGGAGGGAGGTGGGGCTACACCTTC.

The CDR3 nucleotides read TGTGCCTGGAGTATTAGGGGTAGCTACGAGCAGTACTTC. Protein: CAWSIRGSYEQYF. The J gene is TRBJ2-7, the V gene TRBV30; D might be TRBD1 (5 bases). Germline CDR1 GTSNPN, CDR2 SVGIG (reference sequence). Trimming pared 2 bases from V and 3 bases from J, leaving 11 bases between. The CDR3 is 13 amino acids.

The chain employs TRBV21-1 and TRBJ2-7; TRBD2 was called by the table and not checked on the DNA. TRBV21-1 is flagged as a pseudogene. CDR3 length: 15 residues. The CDR3 loop reads CASSKATDRSYEQYF. The CDR3 DNA reads as TGTGCCAGCAGCAAAGCGACTGATCGTTCCTACGAGCAGTACTTC.

The rearrangement uses TRBV5-1 and TRBJ1-1; maybe TRBD1 (6 bases). Per the germline V gene, CDR1 is SGHRS and CDR2 is YFSETQ. The CDR3 is 15 amino acids. V gave up 1 base and J gave up 1 base, with 11 bases separating them. CDR3 DNA: TGCGCCAGCAGCTTGTATCCAGGGGCGAACACTGAAGCTTTCTTT. Protein: CASSLYPGANTEAFF.

This chain connects TRBV4-3 to TRBJ1-6; tentative D call: TRBD1 (6 bases). Trimming removed 1 base from V and 14 bases from J, with 18 bases in between. The CDR3 extends over 15 amino acids. Per germline, CDR1 LGHNA and CDR2 YSLEER. CDR3 bases: TGCGCCAGCAGCCAAGGGACAGCCGGGGTGGCGGCCCTCCACTTT. Protein: CASSQGTAGVAALHF.

The J gene is TRBJ2-1, the V gene TRBV19, with 13 bases that match TRBD2. Losses at the gene ends were 5 bases for V and 7 bases for J; bases not matched to a gene: 5. The CDR3 totals 15 residues. Germline values: CDR1 LNHDA, CDR2 SQIVND (reference sequence). CDR3 sequence: CASSLTSGRGNEQFF. The CDR3 bases are TGTGCCAGTAGTCTTACTAGCGGGAGGGGAAATGAGCAGTTCTTC.